The clone carrying this T cell receptor (beta chain) occurred many times. Its antigen is undetermined. The TCR library protocol was used to attach unique molecular identifiers. These identifiers were attached to individual cDNA molecules. TCRdb reprocessed the 5' RACE reads with MiXCR, giving one entry per CDR3 protein. The table includes 15,000 to 20,000 distinct CDR3 sequences, approximately 6.2% detected once. The data originate from a study of early T cells in non-severe SARS-CoV-2 infection. Study-wide context: RNA in bulk from unsorted whole blood was sequenced, and chains were unpaired.

Study outcomes and limitations: Comparison of clonotypes with VDJdb favored anti-spike CD8 responses while missing private and CD4 specificities.

This TCR was sampled from an adult who was a healthcare worker with PCR-confirmed SARS-CoV-2 infection or an uninfected control (not recorded which). Sequenced sample: whole blood.

As DNA, the CDR3 is TGTGCCAGTAGCACCGAAATGGACGTCCCGTCCTACGAGCAGTACTTC. Translated, it gives CASSTEMDVPSYEQYF. The V call is TRBV19, the J call TRBJ2-7; unclear D gene. Trimming stripped 6 bases from V and 1 base from J, with 19 bases between. The germline V gene encodes CDR1 LNHDA and CDR2 SQIVND (reference sequence). The CDR3 totals 16 residues.